The present T cell receptor beta chain was sequenced within a study of regulatory T cells in long-lasting Graves disease. Study context: Antithyroid drug intake by newly diagnosed Graves' patients had lasted under 3 months. Findings and limits, study-wide: There was favoring of TRBV28, TRBJ1-2 and TRBJ2-5 in persistent disease. The analysis examined peripheral blood only and excluded thyroid tissue.

Time point defined: newly diagnosed GD, antithyroid drugs for less than 3 months. Extracted PBMC RNA gave rise to the TCR library. The CDR3 is made up of 12 amino acids. Germline V gene sequence: CDR1 DFQATT, CDR2 SNEGSKA (reference sequence). Losses at the gene ends were 4 bases for V and 5 bases for J; bases not matched to a gene: 3. According to the study, TCR beta libraries were built with iRepertoire HTBI primers and CDR3-region Arm-PCR. MiXCR, run by TCRdb on the multiplex PCR reads, gives a single entry per CDR3 protein. This table holds about 560,000 distinct CDR3 sequences, roughly a sixth found once. This clonotype was found many times. What it binds is unknown. Another study also made use of these data, one on T cells in Graves' hyperthyroidism and ophthalmopathy. That work states: In the analysis, a 13 V-J model separated ophthalmopathy from stable hyperthyroidism.

The rearrangement joins TRBV20-1 to TRBJ1-1; the match to TRBD1 covers 8 bases. The sequence derives from a man younger than 35 with Graves disease. This specimen consisted of peripheral blood mononuclear cells (PBMCs), obtained at new diagnosis, from a patient treated with antithyroid drugs. For the CDR3, the DNA is TGCAGTGCTACGCAGGGGGCTACTGAAGCTTTCTTT. It yields the protein CSATQGATEAFF.